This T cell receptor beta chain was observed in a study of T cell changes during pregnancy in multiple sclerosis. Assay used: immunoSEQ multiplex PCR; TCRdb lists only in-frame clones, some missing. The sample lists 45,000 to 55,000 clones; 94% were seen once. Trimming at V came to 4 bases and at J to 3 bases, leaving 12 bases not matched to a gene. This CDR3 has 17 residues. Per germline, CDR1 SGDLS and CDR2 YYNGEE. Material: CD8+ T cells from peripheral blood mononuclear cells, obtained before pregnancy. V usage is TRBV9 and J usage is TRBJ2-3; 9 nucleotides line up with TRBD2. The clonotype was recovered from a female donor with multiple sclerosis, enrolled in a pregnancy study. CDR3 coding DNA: TGTGCCAGCAGCACACCACCAGGGACTAGCTCGACAGATACGCAGTATTTT. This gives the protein CASSTPPGTSSTDTQYF.